This TCR beta chain was retrieved from a study of PD-1 blockade in mismatch repair-deficient tumors. Study-wide background: All were previously treated, progressing patients with about 12 mismatch repair-deficient cancer types.

Study findings and constraints: Tumor-resident clones, often undetectable pretreatment in blood, expanded then contracted after pembrolizumab.

Produced via immunoSEQ multiplex PCR; TCRdb's table is partial and in-frame only. The sample has tens of thousands of clones, around 82% seen once; the top ten hold about 3.1%. This clone was recorded a few times. Antigen specificity is unknown. Germline V lookup: CDR1 MDHEN, CDR2 SYDVKM. The CDR3 extends over 15 amino acids. Losses at the gene ends were 11 bases for V and 2 bases for J; bases not matched to a gene: 9. Every patient had mismatch repair deficiency by PCR or immunohistochemistry. TCR sequencing covered three patients who responded to pembrolizumab. This clonotype was obtained from an adult with mismatch repair-deficient cancer. The V gene is TRBV28, the J gene TRBJ2-6; 7 bases are a match to TRBD1. The sequences come from peripheral blood, collected 4 weeks after starting pembrolizumab. In DNA form, the CDR3 reads TGTGCCGTGGGGAACAGGGGCCCTGGGGCCAACGTCCTGACTTTC. It translates to CAVGNRGPGANVLTF.